These 26 T cell receptor beta chains originate from one sample sequenced in a study of shared clonotypes between healthy human individuals. The repertoire was sequenced with immunoSEQ multiplex PCR; TCRdb's copy has only in-frame clones and lacks some. The table lists under 1 million clones, almost 95% of them singletons. Positive CCR7 selection of CD45RO-negative cells yielded the naive CD8 cells, and terminally differentiated effector memory CD45RA+ cells were excluded. Material: naive CD8+ T cells sorted from blood. These receptors were taken from a man younger than 40 in good health.

The CDR3 nucleotides are TGTGCCAGCTGGACTAACTACAATGAGCAGTTCTTC. This translates into CASWTNYNEQFF. This sequence joins TRBV11-2 and TRBJ2-1, with D perhaps TRBD2 (6 bases). This CDR3 spans 12 amino acids. V was pared by 8 bases and J by 3 bases, with 8 bases between. Per the germline V gene, CDR1 is SGHAT and CDR2 is FQNNGV.

Concerning this clone: The identical CDR3 is also encoded by other nucleotide sequences in the sample. The chain is built from TRBV30 and TRBJ2-7, with 11 bases fitting TRBD2. Losses at the gene ends were 2 bases for V and 2 bases for J; bases not matched to a gene: 2. CDR1 is GTSNPN and CDR2 is SVGIG in the germline V gene (reference sequence). The CDR3 has 14 residues. The CDR3 bases are TGTGCCTGGAGTTTAGCGGGAGGGCCCTACGAGCAGTACTTC. This codes for CAWSLAGGPYEQYF.

The V gene is TRBV7-6, the J gene TRBJ1-1, with D possibly TRBD1 on 6 matching bases. Germline CDR1 SGHVS, CDR2 FNYEAQ. CDR3 length: 15 residues. V lost 5 bases and J 0 bases, leaving 13 bases between the germline ends. Written as DNA, the CDR3 is TGTGCCAGCAGCCCCCCTACAGGGATGAACACTGAAGCTTTCTTT. This translates into CASSPPTGMNTEAFF.

V is TRBV29-1 and J is TRBJ2-1, with TRBD2 matching 10 bases. Germline CDR1 is SQVTM and CDR2 is ANQGSEA. Losses at the gene ends were 0 bases for V and 0 bases for J; bases not matched to a gene: 11. This CDR3 contains 19 residues. In nucleotides, the CDR3 is TGCAGCGTTGAAGATCCTAGCGGGAGACTCGGGAGCTCCTACAATGAGCAGTTCTTC. It specifies CSVEDPSGRLGSSYNEQFF.

This chain connects TRBV5-4 to TRBJ2-7; TRBD1 is a possible D gene (6 bases). CDR1 is SGHNT and CDR2 is YYREEE in the germline V gene (reference sequence). Deletions cut 2 bases from V and 0 bases from J, with 12 bases between. This CDR3 spans 15 amino acids. CDR3 coding DNA: TGTGCCAGCAGCTTCTTAGAGGACAGCTCCTACGAGCAGTACTTC. It yields the protein CASSFLEDSSYEQYF.

This clone was recorded a few times. Other nucleotide sequences in the sample specify the same CDR3. The rearrangement uses TRBV11-2 and TRBJ2-1; no reliable D call. Per the germline V gene, CDR1 is SGHAT and CDR2 is FQNNGV. CDR3 size: 15 residues. Deletions cut 3 bases from V and 0 bases from J, with 9 bases between. The CDR3 DNA is TGTGCCAGCAGCTTGATCCGGAGCTCCTACAATGAGCAGTTCTTC. It encodes CASSLIRSSYNEQFF.

The V and J genes are TRBV7-9 and TRBJ1-5; 8 positions agree with TRBD1. CDR1 is SEHNR, CDR2 FQNEAQ, per germline (reference sequence). V dropped 5 bases and J dropped 3; count of bases not matched to a gene: 12. CDR3 size: 17 residues. The CDR3 protein is CASSIVRTGSANQPQHF. CDR3 nucleotides: TGTGCCAGCAGCATTGTCAGGACAGGGAGTGCCAATCAGCCCCAGCATTTT.

This chain links TRBV4-3 with TRBJ2-2; tentatively, D is TRBD2 (5 bases). The CDR3 is 16 amino acids. CDR1 is LGHNA, CDR2 YSLEER, per germline. The V gene lost 1 base and the J gene lost 4 bases, with 13 bases spanning the gap. The CDR3 coding sequence is TGCGCCAGCAGCCAAGCCCCGCTCGGAGGCACCGGGGAGCTGTTTTTT. Its protein product is CASSQAPLGGTGELFF.

This chain links TRBV28 with TRBJ1-3; D unresolved. CDR1 and CDR2 from the germline V gene are MDHEN and SYDVKM. V gave up 3 bases and J gave up 0 bases, with 6 bases separating them. This CDR3 region has 14 residues. The CDR3 DNA sequence: TGTGCCAGCAGTTTTTACGACTCTGGAAACACCATATATTTT. It translates to CASSFYDSGNTIYF.

The chain has TRBV11-2 and TRBJ2-1; 8 bases line up with TRBD2. Germline CDR1 reads SGHAT; CDR2 reads FQNNGV. This CDR3 spans 16 amino acids. V was pared by 1 base and J by 4 bases, with 6 bases of the junction left unmatched. The CDR3 region has the DNA TGTGCCAGCAGCTTAGGTGGGACTAGTGCATACAATGAGCAGTTCTTC. It is translated as CASSLGGTSAYNEQFF.

This clone was counted once. The chain couples TRBV9 to TRBJ2-7, with a possible D match to TRBD1 (6 bases). This CDR3 comprises 15 residues. Germline CDR1 and CDR2: SGDLS and YYNGEE. V shed 2 bases and J shed 0 bases, with 12 bases lying between them. DNA of the CDR3: TGTGCCAGCAGCGTCTCACAGGGACCCTCCTACGAGCAGTACTTC. This encodes CASSVSQGPSYEQYF.

The V call is TRBV6-1, the J call TRBJ1-4; D unresolved. Trimming removed 2 bases from V and 0 bases from J, with 10 bases in between. Per germline, CDR1 MNHNS and CDR2 SASEGT. The CDR3 runs 16 residues. CDR3 nucleotide sequence: TGTGCCAGCAGTGAATGGGGTTTTGCAACTAATGAAAAACTGTTTTTT. This translates into CASSEWGFATNEKLFF.

The chain links TRBV6-1 to TRBJ2-7, with D possibly being TRBD1 or TRBD2 (5 bases each). The CDR3 loop spans 9 amino acids. CDR1 is MNHNS, CDR2 SASEGT, per germline. Trimming took 11 bases from V and 4 from J, leaving 6 bases between them. The CDR3: CAGGYEQYF. In nucleotides, the CDR3 is TGTGCCGGGGGTTACGAGCAGTACTTC.

V usage is TRBV14 and J usage is TRBJ2-7; 8 bases align to TRBD1. Losses at the gene ends were 6 bases for V and 1 base for J; bases not matched to a gene: 5. This CDR3 is 14 amino acids long. From germline, CDR1 is SGHDN and CDR2 FVKESK. Here the CDR3 reads CASSGDRLSYEQYF. Written as DNA, the CDR3 is TGTGCCAGCAGTGGGGACAGGCTGTCCTACGAGCAGTACTTC.

The chain employs TRBV5-6 and TRBJ2-7, with 7 bases fitting TRBD2. This CDR3 has 14 residues. Germline trimming cut 2 bases from V and 2 bases from J; bases unmatched to any gene: 4. Germline V gives CDR1 SGHDT, CDR2 YYEEEE. The CDR3 reads CASSFGGTTYEQYF. In nucleotides, the CDR3 is TGTGCCAGCAGCTTTGGTGGGACTACCTACGAGCAGTACTTC.

The chain employs TRBV6-1 and TRBJ2-2, with D perhaps TRBD2 (6 bases). CDR3 length: 15 amino acids. Germline assignment: CDR1 MNHNS and CDR2 SASEGT. The V and J ends lost 8 bases and 1 base respectively, with 14 bases between them. The DNA of the CDR3 is TGTGCCAGCGGAGGGAGATTCAAGAACACCGGGGAGCTGTTTTTT. Its protein product is CASGGRFKNTGELFF.

The V gene is TRBV9, the J gene TRBJ1-3; D is unresolved. This CDR3 spans 16 amino acids. The germline V gene encodes CDR1 SGDLS and CDR2 YYNGEE. Trimming stripped 0 bases from V and 0 bases from J, with 10 bases between. The CDR3 DNA sequence: TGTGCCAGCAGCGTAGCCCGCGTCTCCTCTGGAAACACCATATATTTT. Protein sequence: CASSVARVSSGNTIYF. The complete variable domain, with remaining parts taken from reference TRBV9 and TRBJ1-3, reads DSGVTQTPKHLITATGQRVTLRCSPRSGDLSVYWYQQSLDQGLQFLIQYYNGEERAKGNILERFSAQQFPDLHSELNLSSLELGDSALYFCASSVARVSSGNTIYFGEGSWLTVV.

The chain employs TRBV27 and TRBJ1-5; no clear D. Germline V gene lookup returns CDR1 MNHEY and CDR2 SMNVEV (reference sequence). Trimming removed 3 bases from V and 8 bases from J, with 8 bases in between. The CDR3 contains 12 residues. In nucleotides, the CDR3 is TGTGCCAGCAGTTTGAGCGGAGAGCCCCAGCATTTT. Translation: CASSLSGEPQHF.

This rearrangement joins TRBV2 to TRBJ2-5; TRBD1 matches at 8 bases. CDR3 length: 14 amino acids. Germline V CDR1 and CDR2: SNHLY, FYNNEI. The V and J ends lost 4 bases and 5 bases, in that order; junction bases with no gene match: 6. The CDR3 reads CASSGTGNRETQYF. As DNA, the CDR3 is TGTGCCAGCAGTGGGACAGGGAATCGGGAGACCCAGTACTTC.

In this sample, this clone turned up once. The CDR3 sequence is CASSWAPSGRDVETQYF. The CDR3 DNA reads as TGCGCCAGCAGCTGGGCACCTAGCGGGAGGGACGTCGAGACCCAGTACTTC. The chain recombines TRBV5-1 with TRBJ2-5; 12 bases are shared with TRBD2. The trim removed 3 bases at V and 5 bases at J, leaving 11 bases unmatched. This CDR3 comprises 17 residues. Germline lookup yields CDR1 SGHRS and CDR2 YFSETQ.

The chain links TRBV6-1 to TRBJ2-1, with D perhaps assigned TRBD1 or TRBD2 (5 bases each). This CDR3 has 15 amino acids. The germline gives CDR1 MNHNS, CDR2 SASEGT. The V gene lost 6 bases and the J gene lost 3 bases, with 15 bases spanning the gap. The CDR3 spells CASRDGTEYYNEQFF. CDR3 nucleotide sequence: TGTGCCAGCAGAGACGGGACGGAATACTACAATGAGCAGTTCTTC.

The chain employs TRBV6-6 and TRBJ2-7; D call uncertain. The CDR3 totals 14 residues. The V gene's germline CDR1 is MNHNY and CDR2 SVGAGI (reference sequence). The V and J ends lost 6 bases and 6 bases respectively, with 18 bases between them. CDR3 loop: CASSGTLSFSEQYF. CDR3 nucleotides: TGTGCCAGCAGCGGCACTCTTTCCTTTAGCGAGCAGTACTTC.

This clone was observed a few times. The chain employs TRBV27 and TRBJ2-7, with D possibly being TRBD1 (6 bases). Between the trimmed V and J ends, which lost 5 bases and 3 bases, there was a span of 8 bases. Per germline, CDR1 MNHEY and CDR2 SMNVEV (reference sequence). CDR3 size: 12 residues. The CDR3: CASSTGFYEQYF. In DNA form, the CDR3 reads TGTGCCAGCAGTACAGGGTTCTACGAGCAGTACTTC.

This rearrangement joins TRBV6-5 to TRBJ1-1; no clear D. Germline lookup yields CDR1 MNHEY and CDR2 SVGAGI. Trimming left V 2 bases short and J 3 bases short, with 7 bases between. The CDR3 spans 13 residues. The CDR3 protein is CASSYGVDTEAFF. The CDR3 coding sequence is TGTGCCAGCAGTTACGGGGTGGACACTGAAGCTTTCTTT.

Comment on this clone: Other nucleotide sequences in the sample specify the same CDR3. The genes are TRBV30 and TRBJ2-1; the D gene is possibly TRBD2 (6 bases). Germline CDR1 is GTSNPN and CDR2 is SVGIG (reference sequence). V lost 0 bases, J lost 6 bases, and 6 bases lay in between. This CDR3 has 12 residues. This CDR3 is CAWSVSGNEQFF. DNA for the CDR3: TGTGCCTGGAGTGTTAGCGGCAATGAGCAGTTCTTC.

V is TRBV9 and J is TRBJ2-1, with TRBD1 matching over 9 bases. V dropped 3 bases and J dropped 6; count of bases not matched to a gene: 4. The length of the CDR3 is 14 residues. Germline V gene data show CDR1 as SGDLS and CDR2 as YYNGEE. CDR3 region: CASSDLDRGNEQFF. DNA of the CDR3: TGTGCCAGCAGCGATTTGGACAGGGGCAATGAGCAGTTCTTC.